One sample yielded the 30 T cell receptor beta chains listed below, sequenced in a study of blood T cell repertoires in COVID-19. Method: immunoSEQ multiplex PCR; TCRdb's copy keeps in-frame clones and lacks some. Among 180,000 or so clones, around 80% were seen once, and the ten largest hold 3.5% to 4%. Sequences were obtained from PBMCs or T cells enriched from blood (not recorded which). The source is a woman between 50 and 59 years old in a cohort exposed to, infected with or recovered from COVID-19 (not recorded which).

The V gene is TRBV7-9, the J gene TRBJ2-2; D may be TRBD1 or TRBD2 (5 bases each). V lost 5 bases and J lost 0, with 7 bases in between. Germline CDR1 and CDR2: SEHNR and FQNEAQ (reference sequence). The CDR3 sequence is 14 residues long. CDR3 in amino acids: CASSRGANTGELFF. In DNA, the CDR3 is TGTGCCAGCAGCAGGGGAGCGAACACCGGGGAGCTGTTTTTT.

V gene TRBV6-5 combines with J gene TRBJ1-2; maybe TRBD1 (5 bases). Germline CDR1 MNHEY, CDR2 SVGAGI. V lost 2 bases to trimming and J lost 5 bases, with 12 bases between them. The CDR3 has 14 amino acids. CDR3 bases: TGTGCCAGCAGTTACGTGGCAGGGCGGTATGGCTACACCTTC. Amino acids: CASSYVAGRYGYTF.

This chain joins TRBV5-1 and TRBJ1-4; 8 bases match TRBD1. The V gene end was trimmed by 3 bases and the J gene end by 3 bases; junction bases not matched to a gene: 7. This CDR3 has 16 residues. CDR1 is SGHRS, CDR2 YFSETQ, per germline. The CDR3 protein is CASSSGGQGSNEKLFF. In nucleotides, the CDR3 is TGCGCCAGCAGCTCCGGAGGACAGGGATCTAATGAAAAACTGTTTTTT.

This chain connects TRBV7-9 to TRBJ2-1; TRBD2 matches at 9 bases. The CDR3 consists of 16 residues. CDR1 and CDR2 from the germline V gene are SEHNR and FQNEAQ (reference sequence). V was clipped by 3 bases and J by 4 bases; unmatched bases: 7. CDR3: CASSFGREGLYNEQFF. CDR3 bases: TGTGCCAGCAGCTTCGGGCGGGAGGGATTATACAATGAGCAGTTCTTC.

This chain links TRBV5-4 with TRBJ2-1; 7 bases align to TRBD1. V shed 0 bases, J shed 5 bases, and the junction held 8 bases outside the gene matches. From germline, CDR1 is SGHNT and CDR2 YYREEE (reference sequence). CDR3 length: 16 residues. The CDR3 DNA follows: TGTGCCAGCAGCTTGGAATCCGGGACAGTACACAATGAGCAGTTCTTC. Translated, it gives CASSLESGTVHNEQFF.

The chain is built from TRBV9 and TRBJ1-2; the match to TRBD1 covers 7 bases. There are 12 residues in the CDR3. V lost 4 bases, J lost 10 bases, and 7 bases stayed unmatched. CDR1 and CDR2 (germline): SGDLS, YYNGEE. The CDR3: CASSPPQGIYTF. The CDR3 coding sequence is TGTGCCAGCAGCCCTCCACAGGGGATCTACACCTTC.

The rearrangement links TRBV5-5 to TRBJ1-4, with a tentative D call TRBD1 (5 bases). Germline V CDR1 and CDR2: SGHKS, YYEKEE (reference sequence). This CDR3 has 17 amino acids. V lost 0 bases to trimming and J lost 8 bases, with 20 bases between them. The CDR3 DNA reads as TGTGCCAGCAGCTTGGGGTCTCGGTCCGGGGGTCTCGAAAAACTGTTTTTT. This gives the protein CASSLGSRSGGLEKLFF. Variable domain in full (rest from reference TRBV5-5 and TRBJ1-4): DAGVTQSPTHLIKTRGQQVTLRCSPISGHKSVSWYQQVLGQGPQFIFQYYEKEERGRGNFPDRFSARQFPNYSSELNVNALLLGDSALYLCASSLGSRSGGLEKLFFGSGTQLSVL.

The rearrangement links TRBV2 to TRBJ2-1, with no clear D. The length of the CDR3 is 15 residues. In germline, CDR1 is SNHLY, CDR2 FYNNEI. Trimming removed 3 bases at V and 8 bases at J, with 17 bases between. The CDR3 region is CASSEILQNPDEQFF. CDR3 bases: TGTGCCAGCAGTGAGATATTGCAAAACCCGGATGAGCAGTTCTTC.

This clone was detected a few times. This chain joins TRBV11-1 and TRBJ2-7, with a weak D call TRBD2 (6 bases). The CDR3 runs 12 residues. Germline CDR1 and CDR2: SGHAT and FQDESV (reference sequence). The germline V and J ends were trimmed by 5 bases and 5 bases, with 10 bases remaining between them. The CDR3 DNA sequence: TGTGCCAGCAGCCCTACGGGGGACGAGCAGTACTTC. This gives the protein CASSPTGDEQYF.

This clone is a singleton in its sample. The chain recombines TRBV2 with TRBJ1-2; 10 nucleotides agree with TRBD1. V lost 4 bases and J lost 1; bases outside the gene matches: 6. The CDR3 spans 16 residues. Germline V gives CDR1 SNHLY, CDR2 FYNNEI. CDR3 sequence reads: CASSGWGQGINYGYTF. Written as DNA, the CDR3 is TGTGCCAGCAGTGGGTGGGGACAGGGGATTAACTATGGCTACACCTTC.

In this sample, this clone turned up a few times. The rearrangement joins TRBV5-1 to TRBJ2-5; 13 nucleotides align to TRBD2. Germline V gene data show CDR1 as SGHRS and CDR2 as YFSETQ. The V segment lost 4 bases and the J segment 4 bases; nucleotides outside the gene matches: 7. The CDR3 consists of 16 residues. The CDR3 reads CASSPGTSGIVETQYF. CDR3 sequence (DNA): TGCGCCAGCAGCCCAGGGACTAGCGGGATTGTAGAGACCCAGTACTTC.

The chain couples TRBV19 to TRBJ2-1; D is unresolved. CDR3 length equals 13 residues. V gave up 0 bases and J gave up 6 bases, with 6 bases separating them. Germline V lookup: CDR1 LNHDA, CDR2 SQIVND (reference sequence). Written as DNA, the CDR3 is TGTGCCAGTAGTATAGACAAATCCAATGAGCAGTTCTTC. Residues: CASSIDKSNEQFF.

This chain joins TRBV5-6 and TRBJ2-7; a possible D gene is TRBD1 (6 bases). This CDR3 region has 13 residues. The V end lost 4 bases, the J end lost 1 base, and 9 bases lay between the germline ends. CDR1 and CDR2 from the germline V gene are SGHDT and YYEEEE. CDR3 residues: CASSQTGSYEQYF. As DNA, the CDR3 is TGTGCCAGCAGCCAAACAGGGTCCTACGAGCAGTACTTC.

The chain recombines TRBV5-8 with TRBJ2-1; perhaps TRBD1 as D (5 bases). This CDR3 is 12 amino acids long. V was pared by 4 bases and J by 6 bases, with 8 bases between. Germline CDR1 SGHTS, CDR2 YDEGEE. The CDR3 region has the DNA TGTGCCAGCAGCCTACAGGTCAATGAGCAGTTCTTC. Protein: CASSLQVNEQFF.

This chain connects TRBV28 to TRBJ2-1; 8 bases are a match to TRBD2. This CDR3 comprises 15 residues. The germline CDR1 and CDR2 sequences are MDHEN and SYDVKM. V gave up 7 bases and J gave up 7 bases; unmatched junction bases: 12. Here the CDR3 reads CASINRSGGGNEQFF. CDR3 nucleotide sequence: TGTGCCAGCATCAACCGGAGCGGGGGTGGGAATGAGCAGTTCTTC.

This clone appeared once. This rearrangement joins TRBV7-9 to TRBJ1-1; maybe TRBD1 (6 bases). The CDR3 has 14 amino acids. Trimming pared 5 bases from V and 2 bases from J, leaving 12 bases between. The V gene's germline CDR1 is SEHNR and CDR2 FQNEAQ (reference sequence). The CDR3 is CASSRQGGNTEAFF. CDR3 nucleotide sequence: TGTGCCAGCAGCCGTCAAGGGGGTAACACTGAAGCTTTCTTT.

CDR3: CSVVWTGRSSGNTIYF. CDR3 DNA sequence: TGCAGCGTTGTGTGGACAGGCCGGAGCTCTGGAAACACCATATATTTT. The V call is TRBV29-1, the J call TRBJ1-3; 7 bases map to TRBD1. This CDR3 has 16 amino acids. Germline V gene sequence: CDR1 SQVTM, CDR2 ANQGSEA. The J segment lost 0 bases and the V segment lost 4 bases, leaving 9 bases of the junction unmatched.

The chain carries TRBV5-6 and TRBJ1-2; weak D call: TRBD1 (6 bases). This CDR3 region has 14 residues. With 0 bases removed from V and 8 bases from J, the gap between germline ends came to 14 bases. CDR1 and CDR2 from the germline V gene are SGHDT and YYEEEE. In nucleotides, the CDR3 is TGTGCCAGCAGCTTGGCCCAGGGGAGGGTGGGCTACACCTTC. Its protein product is CASSLAQGRVGYTF.

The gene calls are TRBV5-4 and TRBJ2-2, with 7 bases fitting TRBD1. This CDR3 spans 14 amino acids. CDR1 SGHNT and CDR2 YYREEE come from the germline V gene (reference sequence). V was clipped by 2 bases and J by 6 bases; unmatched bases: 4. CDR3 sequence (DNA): TGTGCCAGCAGCTTTCTTCAGGGGGCCGGGGAGCTGTTTTTT. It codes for CASSFLQGAGELFF. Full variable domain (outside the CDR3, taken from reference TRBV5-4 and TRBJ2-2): ETGVTQSPTHLIKTRGQQVTLRCSSQSGHNTVSWYQQALGQGPQFIFQYYREEENGRGNFPPRFSGLQFPNYSSELNVNALELDDSALYLCASSFLQGAGELFFGEGSRLTVL.

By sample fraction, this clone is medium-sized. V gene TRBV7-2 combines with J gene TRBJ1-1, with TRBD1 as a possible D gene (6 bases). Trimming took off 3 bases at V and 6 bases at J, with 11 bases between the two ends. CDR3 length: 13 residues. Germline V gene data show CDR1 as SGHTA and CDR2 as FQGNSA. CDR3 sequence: CASSFLQGAEAFF. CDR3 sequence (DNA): TGTGCCAGCAGCTTTCTACAGGGTGCTGAAGCTTTCTTT. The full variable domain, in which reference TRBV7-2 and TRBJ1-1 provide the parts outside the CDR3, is GAGVSQSPSNKVTEKGKDVELRCDPISGHTALYWYRQSLGQGLEFLIYFQGNSAPDKSGLPSDRFSAERTGGSVSTLTIQRTQQEDSAVYLCASSFLQGAEAFFGQGTRLTVV.

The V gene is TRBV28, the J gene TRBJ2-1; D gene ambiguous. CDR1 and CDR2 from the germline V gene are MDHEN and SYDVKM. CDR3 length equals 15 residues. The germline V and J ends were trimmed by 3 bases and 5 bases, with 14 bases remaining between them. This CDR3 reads CASSFSYRSDNEQFF. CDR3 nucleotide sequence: TGTGCCAGCAGTTTTTCTTATCGGAGCGACAATGAGCAGTTCTTC. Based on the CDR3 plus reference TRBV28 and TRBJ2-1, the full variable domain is DVKVTQSSRYLVKRTGEKVFLECVQDMDHENMFWYRQDPGLGLRLIYFSYDVKMKEKGDIPEGYSVSREKKERFSLILESASTNQTSMYLCASSFSYRSDNEQFFGPGTRLTVL.

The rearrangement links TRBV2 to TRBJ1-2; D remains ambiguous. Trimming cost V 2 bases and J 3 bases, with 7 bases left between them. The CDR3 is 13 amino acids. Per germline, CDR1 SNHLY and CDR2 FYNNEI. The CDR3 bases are TGTGCCAGCAGTGAAAACCGCGACTATGGCTACACCTTC. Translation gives CASSENRDYGYTF.

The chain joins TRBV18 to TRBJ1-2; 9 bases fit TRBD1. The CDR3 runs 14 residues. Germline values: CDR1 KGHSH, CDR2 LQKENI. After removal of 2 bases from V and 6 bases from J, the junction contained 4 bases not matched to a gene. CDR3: CASSPSTGGDGYTF. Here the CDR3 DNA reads TGTGCCAGCTCACCATCCACAGGGGGCGATGGCTACACCTTC.

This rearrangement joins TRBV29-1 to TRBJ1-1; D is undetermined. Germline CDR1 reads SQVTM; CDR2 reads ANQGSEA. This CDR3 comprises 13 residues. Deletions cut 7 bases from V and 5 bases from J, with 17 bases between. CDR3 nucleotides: TGCAGCGCGCGAAGACGGGTGGAGACTGAAGCTTTCTTT. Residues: CSARRRVETEAFF.

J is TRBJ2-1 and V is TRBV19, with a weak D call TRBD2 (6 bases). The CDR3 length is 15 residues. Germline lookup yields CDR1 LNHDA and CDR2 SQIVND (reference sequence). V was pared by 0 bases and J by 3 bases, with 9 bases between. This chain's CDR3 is CASSIERGGYNEQFF. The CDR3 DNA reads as TGTGCCAGTAGTATAGAGAGGGGAGGCTACAATGAGCAGTTCTTC.

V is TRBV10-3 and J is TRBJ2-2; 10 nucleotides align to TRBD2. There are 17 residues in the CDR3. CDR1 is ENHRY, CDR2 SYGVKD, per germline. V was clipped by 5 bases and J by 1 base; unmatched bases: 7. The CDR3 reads CAISQIAGGQNTGELFF. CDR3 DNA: TGTGCCATCAGTCAAATAGCGGGGGGACAGAACACCGGGGAGCTGTTTTTT.

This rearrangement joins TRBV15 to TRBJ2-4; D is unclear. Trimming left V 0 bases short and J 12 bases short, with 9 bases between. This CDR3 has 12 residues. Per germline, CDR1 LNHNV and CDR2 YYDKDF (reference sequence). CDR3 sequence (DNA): TGTGCCACCAGCAGAGATCGCCTAGGTCAGTACTTC. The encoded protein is CATSRDRLGQYF.

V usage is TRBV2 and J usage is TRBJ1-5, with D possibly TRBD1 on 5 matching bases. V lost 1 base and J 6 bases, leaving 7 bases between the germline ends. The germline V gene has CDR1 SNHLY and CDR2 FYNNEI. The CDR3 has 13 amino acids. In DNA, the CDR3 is TGTGCCAGCAGTGAAGGGGGCGGTCAGCCCCAGCATTTT. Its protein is CASSEGGGQPQHF.

Here the CDR3 reads CASSETSGRAQYEQYF. The CDR3 coding sequence is TGCGCCAGCAGTGAGACTAGCGGGAGGGCCCAGTACGAGCAGTACTTC. The chain recombines TRBV10-2 with TRBJ2-7, with 13 bases lining up with TRBD2. V gave up 2 bases and J gave up 4 bases; unmatched junction bases: 5. The CDR3 extends over 16 amino acids. From germline, CDR1 is WSHSY and CDR2 SAAADI.

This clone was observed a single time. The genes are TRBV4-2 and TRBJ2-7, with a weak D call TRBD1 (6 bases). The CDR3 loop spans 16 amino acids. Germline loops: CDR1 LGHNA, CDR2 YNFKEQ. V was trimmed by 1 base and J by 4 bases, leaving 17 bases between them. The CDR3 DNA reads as TGTGCCAGCAGCCAAGCGAACAGGGCGGTGAGTTACGAGCAGTACTTC. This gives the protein CASSQANRAVSYEQYF.